This TCR beta chain appears in the sequencing data of a study of cytomegalovirus exposure and HLA in healthy donors. Losses at the gene ends were 4 bases for V and 5 bases for J; bases not matched to a gene: 6. Germline V lookup: CDR1 SGHTA, CDR2 FQGNSA. CDR3 length: 14 amino acids. This clone was counted between two and nine times. Primers for the PCR totalled 60 Vbeta and 13 Jbeta. Some clones are missing from TCRdb's copy, which holds only in-frame ones; the method was immunoSEQ multiplex PCR. Among about 210,000 clones listed, around 80% were seen once. The sequenced material came from PBMCs. The gene calls are TRBV7-2 and TRBJ2-5, with 8 bases matching TRBD1. This sequence was found in a man in his forties in good health and CMV-seropositive. CDR3 sequence (DNA): TGTGCCAGCAGCTGGACAGGGCGGTGGGAGACCCAGTACTTC. This codes for CASSWTGRWETQYF.